Detailed here is one T cell receptor beta chain. Its antigen is unidentified. Produced via immunoSEQ multiplex PCR; TCRdb's table is partial and in-frame only. Among some 130,000 clones, roughly 89% were seen once, and the ten largest hold under 2.5%. This entry is derived from a study of T cell responses to AZD1222 COVID-19 vaccine. CDR1 MNHEY and CDR2 SMNVEV come from the germline V gene (reference sequence). The J segment lost 7 bases and the V segment lost 5 bases, leaving 9 bases of the junction unmatched. CDR3 length: 14 residues. Regarding the study as a whole: There were repertoire samples only from the period after the peak T cell response. At study baseline, merely about 6 AZD1222 recipients were seropositive. Within unmutated variant regions lay the reported targets of nearly half of spike-specific TCRs. Females made up more of the donors, who were largely white British, and clonal diversity may have come out too low.

Sequenced material: peripheral blood, taken on day 0 of AZD1222 vaccination. The source is an adult in good health. The V and J genes are TRBV27 and TRBJ1-2; TRBD1 aligns across 8 bases. CDR3 nucleotide sequence: TGTGCCAGCAGTCCAGGGGGCACTCAGTTTGGCTACACCTTC. Protein: CASSPGGTQFGYTF.